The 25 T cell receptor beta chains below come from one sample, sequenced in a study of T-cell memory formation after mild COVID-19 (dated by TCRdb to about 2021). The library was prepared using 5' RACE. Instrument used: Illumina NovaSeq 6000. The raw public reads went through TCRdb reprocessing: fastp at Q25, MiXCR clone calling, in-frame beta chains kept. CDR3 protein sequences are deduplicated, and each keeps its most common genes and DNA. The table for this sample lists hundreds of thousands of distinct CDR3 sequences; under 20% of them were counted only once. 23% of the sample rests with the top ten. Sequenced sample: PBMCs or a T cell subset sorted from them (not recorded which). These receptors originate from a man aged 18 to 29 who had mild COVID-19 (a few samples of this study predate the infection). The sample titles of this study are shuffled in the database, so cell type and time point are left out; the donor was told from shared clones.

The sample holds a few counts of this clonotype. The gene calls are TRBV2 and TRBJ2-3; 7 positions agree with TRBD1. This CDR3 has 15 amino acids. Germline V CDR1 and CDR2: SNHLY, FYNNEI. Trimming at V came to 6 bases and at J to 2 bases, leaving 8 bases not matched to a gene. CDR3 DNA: TGTGCCAGCAGGGAAACGGGACAGTTCACAGATACGCAGTATTTT. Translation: CASRETGQFTDTQYF.

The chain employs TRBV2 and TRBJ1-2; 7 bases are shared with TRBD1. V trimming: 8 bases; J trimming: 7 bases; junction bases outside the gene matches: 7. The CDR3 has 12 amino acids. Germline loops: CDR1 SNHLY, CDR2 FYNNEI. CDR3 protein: CASQDRAGGYTF. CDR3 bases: TGTGCCAGCCAAGACAGGGCGGGTGGCTACACCTTC.

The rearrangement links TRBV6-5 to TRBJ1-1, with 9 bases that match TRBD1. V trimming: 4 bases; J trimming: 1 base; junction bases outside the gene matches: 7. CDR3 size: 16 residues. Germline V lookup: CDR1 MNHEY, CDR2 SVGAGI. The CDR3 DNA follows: TGTGCCAGCAGTTTACCTAGACAGGGGGGGAACACTGAAGCTTTCTTT. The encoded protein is CASSLPRQGGNTEAFF.

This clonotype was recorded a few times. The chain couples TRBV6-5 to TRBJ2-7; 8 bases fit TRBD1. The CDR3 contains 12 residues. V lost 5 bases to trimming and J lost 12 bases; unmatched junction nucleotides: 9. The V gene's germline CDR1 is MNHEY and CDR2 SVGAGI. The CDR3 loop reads CASSDRTGNLYV. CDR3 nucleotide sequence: TGTGCCAGCAGTGACCGGACAGGGAATCTGTACGTC.

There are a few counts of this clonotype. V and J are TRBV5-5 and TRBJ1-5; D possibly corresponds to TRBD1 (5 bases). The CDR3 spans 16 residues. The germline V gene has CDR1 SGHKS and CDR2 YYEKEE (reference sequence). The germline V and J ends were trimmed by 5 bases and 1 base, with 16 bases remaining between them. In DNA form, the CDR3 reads TGTGCCAGCAGTTCTGACAGTTTTCGGAGCAATCAGCCCCAGCATTTT. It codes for CASSSDSFRSNQPQHF.

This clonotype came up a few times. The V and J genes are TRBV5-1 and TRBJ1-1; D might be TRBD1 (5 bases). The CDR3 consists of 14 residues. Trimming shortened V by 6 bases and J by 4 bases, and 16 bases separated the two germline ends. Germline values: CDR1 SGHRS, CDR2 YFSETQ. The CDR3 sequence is CASKTTGGTTEAFF. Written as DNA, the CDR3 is TGCGCCAGCAAAACAACGGGAGGGACCACTGAAGCTTTCTTT. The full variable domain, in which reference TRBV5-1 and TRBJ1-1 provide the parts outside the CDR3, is KAGVTQTPRYLIKTRGQQVTLSCSPISGHRSVSWYQQTPGQGLQFLFEYFSETQRNKGNFPGRFSGRQFSNSRSEMNVSTLELGDSALYLCASKTTGGTTEAFFGQGTRLTVV.

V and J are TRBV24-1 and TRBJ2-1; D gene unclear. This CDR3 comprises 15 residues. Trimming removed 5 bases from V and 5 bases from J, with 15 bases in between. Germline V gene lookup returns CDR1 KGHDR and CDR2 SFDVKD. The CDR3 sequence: CATSGGTPRDNEQFF. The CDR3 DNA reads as TGTGCCACCAGTGGGGGTACACCAAGAGACAATGAGCAGTTCTTC.

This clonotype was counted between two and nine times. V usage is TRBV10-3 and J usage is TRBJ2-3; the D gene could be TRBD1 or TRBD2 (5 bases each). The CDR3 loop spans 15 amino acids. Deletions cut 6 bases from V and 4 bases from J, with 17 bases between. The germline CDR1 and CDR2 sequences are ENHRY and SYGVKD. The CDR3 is CAISGEGWRADTQYF. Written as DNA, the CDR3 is TGTGCCATCAGCGGTGAGGGGTGGCGGGCAGATACGCAGTATTTT.

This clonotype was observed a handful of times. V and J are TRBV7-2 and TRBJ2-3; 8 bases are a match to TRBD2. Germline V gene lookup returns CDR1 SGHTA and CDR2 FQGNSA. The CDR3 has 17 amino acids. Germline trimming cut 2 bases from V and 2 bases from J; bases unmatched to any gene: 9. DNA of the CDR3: TGTGCCAGCAGCTTATTACCCGCGGGGGGCGACACAGATACGCAGTATTTT. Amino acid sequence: CASSLLPAGGDTDTQYF.

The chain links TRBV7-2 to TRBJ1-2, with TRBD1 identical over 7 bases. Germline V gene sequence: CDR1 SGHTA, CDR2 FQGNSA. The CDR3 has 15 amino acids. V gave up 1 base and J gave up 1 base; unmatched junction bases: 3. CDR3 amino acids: CASSLGQGGNYGYTF. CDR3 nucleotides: TGTGCCAGCAGCTTAGGACAGGGTGGTAACTATGGCTACACCTTC. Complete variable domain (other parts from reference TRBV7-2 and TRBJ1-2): GAGVSQSPSNKVTEKGKDVELRCDPISGHTALYWYRQSLGQGLEFLIYFQGNSAPDKSGLPSDRFSAERTGGSVSTLTIQRTQQEDSAVYLCASSLGQGGNYGYTFGSGTRLTVV.

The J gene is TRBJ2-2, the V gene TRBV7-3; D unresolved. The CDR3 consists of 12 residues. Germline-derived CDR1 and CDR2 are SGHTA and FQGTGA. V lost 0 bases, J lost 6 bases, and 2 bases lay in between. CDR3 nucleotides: TGTGCCAGCAGCTTAACCCCCGGGGAGCTGTTTTTT. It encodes CASSLTPGELFF. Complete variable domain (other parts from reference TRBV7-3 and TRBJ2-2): GAGVSQTPSNKVTEKGKYVELRCDPISGHTALYWYRQSLGQGPEFLIYFQGTGAADDSGLPNDRFFAVRPEGSVSTLKIQRTERGDSAVYLCASSLTPGELFFGEGSRLTVL.

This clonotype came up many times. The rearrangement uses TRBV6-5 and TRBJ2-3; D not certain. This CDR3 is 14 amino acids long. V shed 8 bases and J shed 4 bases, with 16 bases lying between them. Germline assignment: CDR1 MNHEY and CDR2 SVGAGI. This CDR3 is CASGGATSADTQYF. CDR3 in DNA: TGTGCCAGCGGCGGCGCAACCTCGGCAGATACGCAGTATTTT.

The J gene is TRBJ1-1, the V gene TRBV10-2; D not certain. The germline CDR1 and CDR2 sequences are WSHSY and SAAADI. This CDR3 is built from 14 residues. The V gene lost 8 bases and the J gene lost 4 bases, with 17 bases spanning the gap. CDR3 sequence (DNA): TGCGCCAGCGGACTCGCAGGTTTGGGCACTGAAGCTTTCTTT. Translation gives CASGLAGLGTEAFF.

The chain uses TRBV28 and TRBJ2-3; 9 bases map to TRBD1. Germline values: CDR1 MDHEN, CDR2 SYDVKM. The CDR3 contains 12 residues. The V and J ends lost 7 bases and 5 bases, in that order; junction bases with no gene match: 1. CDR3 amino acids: CASNRGQDTQYF. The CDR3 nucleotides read TGTGCCAGCAACAGGGGGCAAGATACGCAGTATTTT.

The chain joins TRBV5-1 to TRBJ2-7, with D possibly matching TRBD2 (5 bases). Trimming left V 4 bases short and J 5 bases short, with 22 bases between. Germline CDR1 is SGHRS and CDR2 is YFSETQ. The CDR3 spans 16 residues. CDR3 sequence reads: CASSLSPGFQRDEQYV. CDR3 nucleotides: TGCGCCAGCAGCCTCTCCCCGGGATTCCAGAGGGACGAGCAGTACGTC.

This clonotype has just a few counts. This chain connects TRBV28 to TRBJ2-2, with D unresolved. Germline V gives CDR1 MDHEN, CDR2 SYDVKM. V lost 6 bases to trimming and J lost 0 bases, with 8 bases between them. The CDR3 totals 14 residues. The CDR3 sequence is CASSPRPNTGELFF. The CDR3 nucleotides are TGTGCCAGCAGCCCCCGACCGAACACCGGGGAGCTGTTTTTT.

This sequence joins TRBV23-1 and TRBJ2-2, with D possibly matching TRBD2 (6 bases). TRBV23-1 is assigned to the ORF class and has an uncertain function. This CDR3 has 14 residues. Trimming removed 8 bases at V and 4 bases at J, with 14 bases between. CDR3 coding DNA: TGCGCCAGCCAATCGGGGGTTGGCACCGGGGAGCTGTTTTTT. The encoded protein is CASQSGVGTGELFF.

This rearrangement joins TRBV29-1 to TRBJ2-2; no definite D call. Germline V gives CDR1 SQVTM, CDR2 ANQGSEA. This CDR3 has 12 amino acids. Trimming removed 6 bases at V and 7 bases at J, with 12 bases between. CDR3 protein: CSVVLRNGELFF. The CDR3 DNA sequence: TGCAGCGTGGTCCTCAGGAACGGGGAGCTGTTTTTT.

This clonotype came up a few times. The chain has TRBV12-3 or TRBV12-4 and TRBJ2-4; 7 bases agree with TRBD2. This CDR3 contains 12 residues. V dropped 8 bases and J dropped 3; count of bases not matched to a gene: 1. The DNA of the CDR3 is TGTGCCAGCGGGGGGGTCAAAAACATTCAGTACTTC. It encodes CASGGVKNIQYF.

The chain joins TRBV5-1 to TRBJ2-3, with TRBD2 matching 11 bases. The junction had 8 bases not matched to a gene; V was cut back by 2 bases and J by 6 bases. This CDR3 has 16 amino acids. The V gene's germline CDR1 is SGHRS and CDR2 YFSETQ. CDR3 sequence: CASSLGSGGAVDTQYF. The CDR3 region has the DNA TGCGCCAGCAGCTTAGGTAGCGGGGGGGCAGTGGATACGCAGTATTTT.

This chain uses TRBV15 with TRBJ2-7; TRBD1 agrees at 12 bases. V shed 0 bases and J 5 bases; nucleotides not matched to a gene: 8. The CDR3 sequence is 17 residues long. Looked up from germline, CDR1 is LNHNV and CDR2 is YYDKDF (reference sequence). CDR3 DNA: TGTGCCACCAGCAGAGATGGGGGACAGGGGGCGCTTAACGAGCAGTACGTC. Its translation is CATSRDGGQGALNEQYV.

Here the CDR3 reads CASMGAYEQYF. In DNA, the CDR3 is TGCGCCAGCATGGGGGCCTACGAGCAGTACTTC. V usage is TRBV5-1 and J usage is TRBJ2-7; D is perhaps TRBD1 or TRBD2 (5 bases each). Trimming took off 6 bases at V and 2 bases at J, with 6 bases between the two ends. The CDR3 covers 11 residues. The germline gives CDR1 SGHRS, CDR2 YFSETQ.

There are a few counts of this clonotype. For the CDR3, the DNA is TGTGCCAGCAGCCCGGGACTGAGCCTGTACGAGCAGTACTTC. Protein sequence: CASSPGLSLYEQYF. The chain has TRBV7-8 and TRBJ2-7, with a weak D call TRBD2 (6 bases). Germline loops: CDR1 SGHVS, CDR2 FQNEAQ. V was trimmed by 5 bases and J by 4 bases, leaving 15 bases between them. This CDR3 contains 14 residues.

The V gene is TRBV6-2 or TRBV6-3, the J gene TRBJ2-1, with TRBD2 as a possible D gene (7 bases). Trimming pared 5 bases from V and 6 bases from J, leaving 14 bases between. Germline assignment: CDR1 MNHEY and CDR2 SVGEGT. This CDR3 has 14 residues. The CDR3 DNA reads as TGTGCCAGCAGTGTCGGGGGGCTGGGCAATGAGCAGTTCTTC. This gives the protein CASSVGGLGNEQFF.

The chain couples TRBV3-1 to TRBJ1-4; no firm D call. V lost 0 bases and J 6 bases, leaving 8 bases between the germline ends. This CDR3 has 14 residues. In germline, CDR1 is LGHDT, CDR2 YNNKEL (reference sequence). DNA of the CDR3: TGTGCCAGCAGCCAAGAATGGAGGGATGAAAAACTGTTTTTT. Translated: CASSQEWRDEKLFF. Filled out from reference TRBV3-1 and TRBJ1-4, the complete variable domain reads DTAVSQTPKYLVTQMGNDKSIKCEQNLGHDTMYWYKQDSKKFLKIMFSYNNKELIINETVPNRFSPKSPDKAHLNLHINSLELGDSAVYFCASSQEWRDEKLFFGSGTQLSVL.